This entry lists 3 T cell receptor beta chains sequenced from one sample in a study of CD4+ T cells in melanoma. The assay was immunoSEQ multiplex PCR, and TCRdb's table has in-frame clones only and misses some. The sample carries 110,000 to 150,000 clones, 80% to 95% recorded once. Receptors were obtained from a human donor with melanoma.

The chain is built from TRBV7-8 and TRBJ2-1; 9 bases line up with TRBD1. This CDR3 contains 14 residues. V was clipped by 2 bases and J by 10 bases; unmatched bases: 6. Per germline, CDR1 SGHVS and CDR2 FQNEAQ. The chain's CDR3 is CASSLRDRVKEQFF. Here the CDR3 DNA reads TGTGCCAGCAGCTTACGGGACAGGGTCAAGGAGCAGTTCTTC.

V gene TRBV11-2 combines with J gene TRBJ2-1, with D hard to call. This CDR3 is 15 amino acids long. Germline assignment: CDR1 SGHAT and CDR2 FQNNGV. With 2 bases removed from V and 4 bases from J, the gap between germline ends came to 12 bases. The CDR3 DNA reads TGTGCCAGCAGCTTAAGAATAGCCACGTACAATGAGCAGTTCTTC. This encodes CASSLRIATYNEQFF.

This clone was counted a single time. The V gene is TRBV18, the J gene TRBJ2-7, with a possible D match to TRBD2 (6 bases). The CDR3 extends over 13 amino acids. V was clipped by 2 bases and J by 5 bases, with 10 bases between them. CDR1 is KGHSH, CDR2 LQKENI, per germline. For the CDR3, the DNA is TGTGCCAGCTCACCAAGCCGGGGGAACGAGCAGTACTTC. Protein sequence: CASSPSRGNEQYF.